This T cell receptor beta chain was observed in a study of beta chain features in type 1 diabetes. Study conclusions and caveats: For type 1 diabetes patients, VDJ junctions showed fewer insertions and more deletions. A greater similarity of naive, central memory and Treg TCRB repertoires was seen among patients than among healthy donors.

This CDR3 contains 13 residues. Germline V gene lookup returns CDR1 SGHTS and CDR2 YDEGEE. V was clipped by 2 bases and J by 4 bases, with 7 bases between them. The sample holds a few counts of this clone. The antigen is not known. The isolated RNA, all of it, was reverse transcribed, so expressed TCRB transcripts were what got sequenced. There were approximately 3.5 million reads on average in the naive, central memory and regulatory T cell samples. TCRdb's copy holds only in-frame clones and misses some; the assay was immunoSEQ multiplex PCR. The table records approximately 170,000 clones, 7.5% to 9.5% of them present only once. Purity of each sorted population was above 95%.

The sequencing input was central memory CD4+ T cells from blood. This TCR was sampled from a woman younger than 30 in good health. This chain uses TRBV5-8 with TRBJ2-1, with D possibly being TRBD2 (5 bases). The CDR3 DNA reads as TGTGCCAGCAGCTTCGGGGTTTACAATGAGCAGTTCTTC. This gives the protein CASSFGVYNEQFF.